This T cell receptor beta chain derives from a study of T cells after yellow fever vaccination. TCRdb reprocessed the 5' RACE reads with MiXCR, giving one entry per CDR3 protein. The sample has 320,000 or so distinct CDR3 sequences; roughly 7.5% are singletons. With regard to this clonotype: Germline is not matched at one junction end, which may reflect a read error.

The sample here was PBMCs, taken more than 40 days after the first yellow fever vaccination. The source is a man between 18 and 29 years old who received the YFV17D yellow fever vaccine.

CDR3 loop: CASRERGVTGEQFF. CDR3 coding DNA: TGTGCCAGTCGCGAGCGGGGGGTCACCGGGGAGCAGTTTTTT. V gene TRBV19 combines with J gene TRBJ2-2; 9 bases align to TRBD2. The CDR3 contains 14 residues. CDR1 and CDR2 from the germline V gene are LNHDA and SQIVND (reference sequence).